The entry that follows covers one T cell receptor beta chain sequence. From germline, CDR1 is SQVTM and CDR2 ANQGSEA. There are 17 residues in the CDR3. The V and J ends lost 0 bases and 4 bases respectively, with 19 bases between them. The sample is drawn from a study of T-cell reconstitution after alpha-beta-depleted transplantation in children. Unique molecular identifiers were incorporated when the TCRbeta library was constructed. TCRdb re-derived calls from the PCR reads in MiXCR, one entry per CDR3 protein. This sample has approximately 1,000,000 distinct CDR3 sequences, with 25% to 35% found just once.

The sequence was obtained from a boy in the first two years of life who had a stem cell transplant for SCID, so the T cells may come from the graft donor. The chain is built from TRBV29-1 and TRBJ2-1; D not certain. Sequencing used PBMCs, mostly from graft donor cells, obtained 360 days after TCRalphabeta/CD19-depleted stem cell transplant. CDR3 protein: CSVEDINDPLTYNEQFF. CDR3 sequence (DNA): TGCAGCGTTGAAGATATCAACGACCCACTAACATACAATGAGCAGTTCTTC.